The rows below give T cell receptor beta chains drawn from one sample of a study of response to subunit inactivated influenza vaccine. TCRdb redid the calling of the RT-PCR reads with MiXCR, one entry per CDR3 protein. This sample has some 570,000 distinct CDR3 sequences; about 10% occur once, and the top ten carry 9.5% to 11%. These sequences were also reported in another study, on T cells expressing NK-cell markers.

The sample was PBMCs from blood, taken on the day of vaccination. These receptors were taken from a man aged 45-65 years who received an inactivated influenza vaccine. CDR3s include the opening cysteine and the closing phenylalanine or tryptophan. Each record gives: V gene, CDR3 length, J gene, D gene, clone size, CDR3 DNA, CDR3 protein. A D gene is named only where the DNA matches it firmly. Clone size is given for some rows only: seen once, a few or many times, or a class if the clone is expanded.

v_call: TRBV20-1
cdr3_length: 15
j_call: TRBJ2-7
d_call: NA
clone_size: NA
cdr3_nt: TGCAGTGCTAGAGATGTAGTGGACATCTCCTACGAGCAGTACTTC
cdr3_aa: CSARDVVDISYEQYF

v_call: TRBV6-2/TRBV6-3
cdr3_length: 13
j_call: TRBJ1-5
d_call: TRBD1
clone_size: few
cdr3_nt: TGTGCCAGCAGACATGGGACAGTTCAGCCCCAGCATTTT
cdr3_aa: CASRHGTVQPQHF

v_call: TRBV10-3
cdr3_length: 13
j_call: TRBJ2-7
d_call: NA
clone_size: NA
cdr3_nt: TGTGCCATCAGTGAACGGACAACCACCGAGCAGTACTTC
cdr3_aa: CAISERTTTEQYF

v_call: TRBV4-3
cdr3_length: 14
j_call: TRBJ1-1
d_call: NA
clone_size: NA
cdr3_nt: TGCGCCAGCAGCCAAGACTATCGTCCAGATGCGGCTTTCTTT
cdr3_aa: CASSQDYRPDAAFF

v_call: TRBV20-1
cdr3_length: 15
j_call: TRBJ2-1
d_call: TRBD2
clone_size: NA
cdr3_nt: TGCAGTGCGCGGACTCTAGCGGGAGGGTTCAATGAGCAGTTCTTC
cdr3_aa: CSARTLAGGFNEQFF

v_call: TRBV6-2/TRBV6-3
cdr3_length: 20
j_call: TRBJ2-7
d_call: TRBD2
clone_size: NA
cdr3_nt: TGTGCCAGCAGTTACTCGACTAGCGGGGGGCTAGCTACATCTCTCTACGAGCAGTACTTC
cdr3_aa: CASSYSTSGGLATSLYEQYF

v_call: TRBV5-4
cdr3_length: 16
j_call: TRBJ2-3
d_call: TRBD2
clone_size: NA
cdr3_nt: TGTGCCAGCAGCTCAAGGGGACTAGCGGGCACAGATACGCAGTATTTT
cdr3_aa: CASSSRGLAGTDTQYF

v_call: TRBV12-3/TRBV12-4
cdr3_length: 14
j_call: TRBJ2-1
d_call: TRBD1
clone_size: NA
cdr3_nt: TGTGCCAGCAGTGGGGGACAGTCCTACAATGAGCAGTTCTTC
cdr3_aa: CASSGGQSYNEQFF

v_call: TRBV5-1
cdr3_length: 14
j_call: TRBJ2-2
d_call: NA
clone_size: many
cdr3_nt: TGCGCCAGCAGCCCCTTAGACCCAACCGGGGAGCTGTTTTTT
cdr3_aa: CASSPLDPTGELFF

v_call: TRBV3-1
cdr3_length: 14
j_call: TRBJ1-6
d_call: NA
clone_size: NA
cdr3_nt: TGTGCCAGCAGCCAAGTTCGGAATAATTCACCCCTCCACTTT
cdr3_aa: CASSQVRNNSPLHF

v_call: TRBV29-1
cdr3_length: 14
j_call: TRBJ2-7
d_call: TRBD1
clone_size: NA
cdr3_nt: TGCAGCGTCCTGAAGGACAGGGTTTTTGGCGAGCAGTACTTC
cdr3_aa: CSVLKDRVFGEQYF

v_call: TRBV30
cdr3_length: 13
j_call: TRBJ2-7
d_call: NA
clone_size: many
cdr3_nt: TGTGCCTGGAGTGATAAACTGGCCTACGAGCAGTACTTC
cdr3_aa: CAWSDKLAYEQYF

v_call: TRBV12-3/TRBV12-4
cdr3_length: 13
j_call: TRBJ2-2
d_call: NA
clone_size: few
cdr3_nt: TGTGCCAGCAAGAGCGGGAACACCGGGGAGCTGTTTTTT
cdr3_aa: CASKSGNTGELFF

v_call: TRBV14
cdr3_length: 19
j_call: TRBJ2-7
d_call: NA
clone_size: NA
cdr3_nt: TGTGCCAGCAGCCGCATAAACATTAGAGCCCCTAATTTTTGCTACGAGCAGTACTTC
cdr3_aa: CASSRINIRAPNFCYEQYF

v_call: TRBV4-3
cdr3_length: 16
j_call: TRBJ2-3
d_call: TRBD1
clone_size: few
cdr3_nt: TGCGCCAGCAGCCAAAGGGGGCAGGGGAACACAGATACGCAGTATTTT
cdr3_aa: CASSQRGQGNTDTQYF

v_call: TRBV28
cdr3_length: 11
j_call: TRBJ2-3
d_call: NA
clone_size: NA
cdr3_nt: TGTGCCAGCACTACGATGAATACGCAGTATTTT
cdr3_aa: CASTTMNTQYF

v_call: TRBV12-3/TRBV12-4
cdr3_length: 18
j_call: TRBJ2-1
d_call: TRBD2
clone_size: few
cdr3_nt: TGTGCCAGCAGCTTGTCGGGCCCCACTAGCGGGGCTTACAATGAGCAGTTCTTC
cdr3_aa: CASSLSGPTSGAYNEQFF

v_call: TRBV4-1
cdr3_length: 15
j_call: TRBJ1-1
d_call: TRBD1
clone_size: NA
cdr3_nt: TGCGCCAGCAGCCAAGAGGGACAGTACAACACTGAAGCTTTCTTT
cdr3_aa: CASSQEGQYNTEAFF

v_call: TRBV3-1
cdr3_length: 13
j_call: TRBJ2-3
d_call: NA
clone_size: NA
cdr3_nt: TGTGCCAGCAGCCATGAGGGGGTTGGGACGCAGTATTTT
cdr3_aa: CASSHEGVGTQYF

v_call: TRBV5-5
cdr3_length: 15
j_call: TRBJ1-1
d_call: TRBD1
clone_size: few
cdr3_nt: TGTGCCAGCAGCCGTTTGGGACAGGGCGACACTGAAGCTTTCTTT
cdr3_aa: CASSRLGQGDTEAFF

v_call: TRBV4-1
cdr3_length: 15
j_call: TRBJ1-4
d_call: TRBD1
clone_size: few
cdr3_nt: TGCGCCAGCAGCCAAGGTTGGGACAGGGATGAAAAACTGTTTTTT
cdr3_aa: CASSQGWDRDEKLFF

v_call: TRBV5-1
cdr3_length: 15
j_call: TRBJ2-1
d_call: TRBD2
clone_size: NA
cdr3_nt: TGCGCCAGCAGCTTGAGGGCGGGAGGTAGGAATGAGCAGTTCTTC
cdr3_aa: CASSLRAGGRNEQFF

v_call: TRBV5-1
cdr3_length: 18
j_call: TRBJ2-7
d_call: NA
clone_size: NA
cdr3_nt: TGCGCCAGCAGCTTGGTGGTAGCGGTACTGACCCGGGACTACGAGCAGTACTTC
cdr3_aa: CASSLVVAVLTRDYEQYF

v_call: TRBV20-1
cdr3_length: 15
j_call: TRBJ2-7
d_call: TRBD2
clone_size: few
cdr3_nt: TGCAGTGCTAGGAGGGGGCTAGCGGGAGTCCCCGAGCAGTACTTC
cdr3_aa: CSARRGLAGVPEQYF

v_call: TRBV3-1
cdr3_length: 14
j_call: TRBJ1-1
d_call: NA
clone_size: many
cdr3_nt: TGTGCCAGCAGCCACCTCGGGCAACACACTGAAGCTTTCTTT
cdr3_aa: CASSHLGQHTEAFF

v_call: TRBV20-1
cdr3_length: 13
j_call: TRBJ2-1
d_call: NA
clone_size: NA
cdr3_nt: TGCAGTGCTAGAGCGGGAAGGGACAATGAGCAGTTCTTC
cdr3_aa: CSARAGRDNEQFF

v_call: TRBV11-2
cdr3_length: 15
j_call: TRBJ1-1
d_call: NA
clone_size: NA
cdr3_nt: TGTGCCAGCAGCTTGGCGTTCGTTCGGGGCACTGAAGCTTTCTTT
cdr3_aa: CASSLAFVRGTEAFF

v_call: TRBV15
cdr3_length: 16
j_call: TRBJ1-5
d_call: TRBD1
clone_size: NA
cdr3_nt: TGTGCCACCAGCGGAGGGACAGGGGCCACCCATCAGCCCCAGCATTTT
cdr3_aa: CATSGGTGATHQPQHF

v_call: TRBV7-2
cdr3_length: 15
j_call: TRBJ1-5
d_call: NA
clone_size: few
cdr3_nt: TGTGCCAGCAGCTTATCCCCGACGGGGAATCAGCCCCAGCATTTT
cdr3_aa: CASSLSPTGNQPQHF

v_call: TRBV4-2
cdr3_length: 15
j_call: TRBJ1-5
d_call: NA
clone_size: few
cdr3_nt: TGTGCCAGCAGCCAAGATGGGGGGTTCGGGCAGCCCCAGCATTTT
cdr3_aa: CASSQDGGFGQPQHF

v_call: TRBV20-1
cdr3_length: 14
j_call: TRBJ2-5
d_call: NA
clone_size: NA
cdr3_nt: TGCAGTGCTAGGGGGGCCCTACAACAAGAGACCCAGTACTTC
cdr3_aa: CSARGALQQETQYF

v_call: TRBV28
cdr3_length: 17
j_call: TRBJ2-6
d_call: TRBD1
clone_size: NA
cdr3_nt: TGTGCCAGCAGAAGTACAGGGGACAACTCTGGGGCCAACGTCCTGACTTTC
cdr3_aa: CASRSTGDNSGANVLTF

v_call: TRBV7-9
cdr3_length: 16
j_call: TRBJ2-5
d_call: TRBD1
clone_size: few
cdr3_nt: TGTGCCAGCAGCTCCCCTGACAGGGGGAGGCAAGAGACCCAGTACTTC
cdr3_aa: CASSSPDRGRQETQYF

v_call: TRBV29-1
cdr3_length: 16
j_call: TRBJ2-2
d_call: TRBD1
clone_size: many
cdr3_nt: TGCAGCGTTGAATCCCGGGACAGGGCGAACACCGGGGAGCTGTTTTTT
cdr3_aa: CSVESRDRANTGELFF